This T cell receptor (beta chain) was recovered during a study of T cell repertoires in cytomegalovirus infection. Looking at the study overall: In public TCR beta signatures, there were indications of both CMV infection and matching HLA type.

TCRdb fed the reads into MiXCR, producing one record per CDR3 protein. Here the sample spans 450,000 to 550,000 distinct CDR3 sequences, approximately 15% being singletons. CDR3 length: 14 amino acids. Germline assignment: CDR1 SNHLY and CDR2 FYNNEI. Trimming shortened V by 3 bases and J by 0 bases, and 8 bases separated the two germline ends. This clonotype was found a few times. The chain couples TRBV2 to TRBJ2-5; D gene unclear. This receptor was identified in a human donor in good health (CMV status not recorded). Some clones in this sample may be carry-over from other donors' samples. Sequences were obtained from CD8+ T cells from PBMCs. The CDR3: CASSDMGYQETQYF. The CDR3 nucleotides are TGTGCCAGCAGTGATATGGGGTACCAAGAGACCCAGTACTTC.